These 28 T cell receptor beta chains were sequenced from one sample in a study of T-cell reconstitution after alpha-beta-depleted transplantation in children (dated by TCRdb to the mid-2010s). What the treatment or condition label conveys for this sample: allogeneic hematopoietic cell transplantation with graft depleted of TCRalphabeta T cells and CD19 B cells. The receptor library was made with PCR. The sequencer listed for this sample is Illumina HiSeq 2500. TCR libraries were prepared with molecular barcoding, using unique molecular identifiers to normalize TCRbeta repertoire quantification. TCRdb itself trimmed the public reads at Q25 with fastp, ran MiXCR and retained productive beta chains. Each CDR3 protein appears once, grouped with its most common genes and DNA. This sample gives 330,000 or so distinct CDR3 sequences in total; roughly a tenth of them show up just once. The ten most abundant clones make up about 8% of the sample.

Sequenced material: PBMCs, taken before TCRalphabeta/CD19-depleted stem cell transplant. The receptors come from a boy younger than two with acute myeloid leukemia, due to receive a stem cell transplant.

This clonotype was seen at least ten times. This CDR3 is CASSSRLAPTDTQYF. The CDR3 nucleotides are TGTGCCAGCAGTTCTCGACTAGCCCCTACAGATACGCAGTATTTT. The J gene is TRBJ2-3, the V gene TRBV27, with 7 nucleotides matching TRBD2. The CDR3 contains 15 residues. Germline CDR1 and CDR2: MNHEY and SMNVEV (reference sequence). The junction had 7 bases not matched to a gene; V was cut back by 4 bases and J by 3 bases.

This clonotype was seen repeatedly, ten times or more. The rearrangement links TRBV7-9 to TRBJ2-3; D is perhaps TRBD2 (6 bases). Trimming cost V 5 bases and J 3 bases, with 12 bases left between them. Per the germline V gene, CDR1 is SEHNR and CDR2 is FQNEAQ (reference sequence). This CDR3 is built from 14 residues. The CDR3 reads CASSRGYRTDTQYF. DNA of the CDR3: TGTGCCAGCAGCCGGGGGTATCGTACAGATACGCAGTATTTT.

This clonotype was detected many times. The genes are TRBV18 and TRBJ2-7; 10 bases match TRBD2. V shed 2 bases and J 4 bases; nucleotides not matched to a gene: 5. This CDR3 comprises 15 residues. CDR1 and CDR2 from the germline V gene are KGHSH and LQKENI. CDR3 sequence (DNA): TGTGCCAGCTCACCAAGGACTAGCGGAACTTACGAGCAGTACTTC. Protein: CASSPRTSGTYEQYF.

A few counts support this clonotype. The chain carries TRBV5-1 and TRBJ2-7; D remains ambiguous. This CDR3 region has 15 residues. Trimming shortened V by 1 base and J by 2 bases, and 13 bases separated the two germline ends. From germline, CDR1 is SGHRS and CDR2 YFSETQ. The CDR3 DNA follows: TGCGCCAGCAGCTTGAACTCCCAGGCCACCTACGAGCAGTACTTC. Encoded protein: CASSLNSQATYEQYF.

This clonotype was counted only a few times. V usage is TRBV19 and J usage is TRBJ2-1; 8 bases fit TRBD1. V was pared by 3 bases and J by 4 bases, with 11 bases of the junction left unmatched. In germline, CDR1 is LNHDA, CDR2 SQIVND (reference sequence). The CDR3 is 17 amino acids. The chain's CDR3 is CASSILWVTGEYNEQFF. The CDR3 DNA reads TGTGCCAGTAGTATCCTTTGGGTGACAGGGGAATACAATGAGCAGTTCTTC. Filled out from reference TRBV19 and TRBJ2-1, the complete variable domain reads DGGITQSPKYLFRKEGQNVTLSCEQNLNHDAMYWYRQDPGQGLRLIYYSQIVNDFQKGDIAEGYSVSREKKESFPLTVTSAQKNPTAFYLCASSILWVTGEYNEQFFGPGTRLTVL.

The chain is built from TRBV3-1 and TRBJ2-7; TRBD2 aligns across 10 bases. The CDR3 runs 18 residues. Germline-derived CDR1 and CDR2 are LGHDT and YNNKEL (reference sequence). After removal of 4 bases from V and 3 bases from J, the junction contained 15 bases not matched to a gene. CDR3: CASSLPQSSGREVYEQYF. The CDR3 region has the DNA TGTGCCAGCAGCCTCCCCCAATCGAGCGGGAGGGAGGTCTACGAGCAGTACTTC.

The chain recombines TRBV5-4 with TRBJ2-5; D possibly matches TRBD1 or TRBD2 (5 bases each). CDR3 length: 13 amino acids. The germline V gene has CDR1 SGHNT and CDR2 YYREEE (reference sequence). V lost 4 bases, J lost 5 bases, and 12 bases lay in between. Here the CDR3 reads CASSARDGETQYF. Written as DNA, the CDR3 is TGTGCCAGCAGCGCCCGGGACGGGGAGACCCAGTACTTC. Supplemented by reference TRBV5-4 and TRBJ2-5, the full variable domain reads ETGVTQSPTHLIKTRGQQVTLRCSSQSGHNTVSWYQQALGQGPQFIFQYYREEENGRGNFPPRFSGLQFPNYSSELNVNALELDDSALYLCASSARDGETQYFGPGTRLLVL.

This clonotype was counted many times. This chain links TRBV10-3 with TRBJ1-5; weak D call: TRBD1 (5 bases). The CDR3 is 15 residues long. The V gene lost 4 bases and the J gene lost 0 bases, with 10 bases spanning the gap. Per germline, CDR1 ENHRY and CDR2 SYGVKD. The CDR3 is CAISGDGHSNQPQHF. In DNA form, the CDR3 reads TGTGCCATCAGTGGGGACGGTCATAGCAATCAGCCCCAGCATTTT.

As concerns this clonotype: A junction end diverges from the germline sequence, so it may reflect a read error. The rearrangement joins TRBV9 to TRBJ2-3; D remains unclear. The CDR3 sequence is 15 residues long. Germline V gives CDR1 SGDLS, CDR2 YYNGEE. CDR3 nucleotides: TGTGCCAGCGGCGTAGGTTGGGGTAGCACAGATACGCAGTATTTT. Translated: CASGVGWGSTDTQYF. Together with reference TRBV9 and TRBJ2-3, the CDR3 gives the full variable domain: DSGVTQTPKHLITATGQRVTLRCSPRSGDLSVYWYQQSLDQGLQFLIQYYNGEERAKGNILERFSAQQFPDLHSELNLSSLELGDSALYFCASGVGWGSTDTQYFGPGTRLTVL.

This clonotype was detected ten times or more. V usage is TRBV12-3 or TRBV12-4 and J usage is TRBJ2-5, with TRBD2 identical over 9 bases. The trim removed 3 bases at V and 5 bases at J, leaving 4 bases unmatched. The length of the CDR3 is 14 residues. The CDR3 protein is CASSFSGGSETQYF. The CDR3 coding sequence is TGTGCCAGCAGTTTCAGCGGGGGGAGCGAGACCCAGTACTTC.

The chain joins TRBV4-3 to TRBJ2-2, with a weak D call TRBD2 (6 bases). This CDR3 comprises 17 residues. Looked up from germline, CDR1 is LGHNA and CDR2 is YSLEER. Trimming stripped 4 bases from V and 5 bases from J, with 20 bases between. This CDR3 reads CASSLQPKLAATGELFF. CDR3 nucleotides: TGCGCCAGCAGCCTCCAACCCAAACTAGCTGCAACCGGGGAGCTGTTTTTT.

This clonotype has at least ten counts. The chain combines TRBV5-1 with TRBJ2-5; a weak D match, TRBD1 (6 bases). Germline V gene lookup returns CDR1 SGHRS and CDR2 YFSETQ. The germline V and J ends were trimmed by 2 bases and 10 bases, with 9 bases remaining between them. The CDR3 contains 11 residues. In DNA, the CDR3 is TGCGCCAGCAGCTTCAGGGGTGACCAGTACTTC. Translating it yields CASSFRGDQYF. Using reference TRBV5-1 and TRBJ2-5 for the parts outside the CDR3, the full variable domain is KAGVTQTPRYLIKTRGQQVTLSCSPISGHRSVSWYQQTPGQGLQFLFEYFSETQRNKGNFPGRFSGRQFSNSRSEMNVSTLELGDSALYLCASSFRGDQYFGPGTRLLVL.

The sample holds many counts of this clonotype. This sequence joins TRBV10-2 and TRBJ2-5; D is tentatively TRBD1 or TRBD2 (5 bases each). From germline, CDR1 is WSHSY and CDR2 SAAADI. The CDR3 consists of 14 residues. V lost 9 bases, J lost 1 base, and 15 bases lay in between. CDR3 sequence reads: CASWTGGGQETQYF. The CDR3 bases are TGCGCCAGTTGGACTGGGGGTGGCCAAGAGACCCAGTACTTC.

This clonotype has ten or more counts. The genes are TRBV5-1 and TRBJ2-7; 13 positions match TRBD2. V lost 3 bases and J lost 2; bases outside the gene matches: 11. CDR1 and CDR2 (germline): SGHRS, YFSETQ. CDR3 size: 18 residues. CDR3: CASSSIGTSGKITYEQYF. The CDR3 bases are TGCGCCAGCAGCTCGATTGGGACTAGCGGGAAAATAACCTACGAGCAGTACTTC.

The sample holds many counts of this clonotype. J is TRBJ2-6 and V is TRBV5-1; 9 bases align to TRBD1. CDR1 is SGHRS and CDR2 is YFSETQ in the germline V gene. V lost 5 bases, J lost 2 bases, and 17 bases stayed unmatched. This CDR3 has 20 amino acids. CDR3 in amino acids: CASRFGRSRQGETGANVLTF. The CDR3 coding sequence is TGCGCCAGCAGATTCGGACGCTCGAGACAGGGGGAAACTGGGGCCAACGTCCTGACTTTC. Together with reference TRBV5-1 and TRBJ2-6, the CDR3 gives the full variable domain: KAGVTQTPRYLIKTRGQQVTLSCSPISGHRSVSWYQQTPGQGLQFLFEYFSETQRNKGNFPGRFSGRQFSNSRSEMNVSTLELGDSALYLCASRFGRSRQGETGANVLTFGAGSRLTVL.

This clonotype was seen a handful of times. The chain is built from TRBV5-1 and TRBJ2-2; D is ambiguous. The CDR3 length is 16 residues. Trimming stripped 0 bases from V and 2 bases from J, with 11 bases between. The V gene's germline CDR1 is SGHRS and CDR2 YFSETQ. The CDR3 protein is CASSLVKTSNTGELFF. CDR3 nucleotide sequence: TGCGCCAGCAGCTTGGTTAAGACAAGCAACACCGGGGAGCTGTTTTTT.

In its sample, this clonotype was seen many times. This sequence joins TRBV21-1 and TRBJ2-1; no check of the table's D call, TRBD2, against the DNA was made. TRBV21-1 is labeled a pseudogene. The CDR3 runs to 16 residues. CDR3 protein: CASTLGGSTSYNEQFF. The CDR3 nucleotides are TGTGCCAGCACCCTTGGCGGGAGTACATCCTACAATGAGCAGTTCTTC.

This clonotype was counted at least ten times. The chain has TRBV11-2 and TRBJ2-1, with D tentatively TRBD2 (5 bases). V was clipped by 0 bases and J by 9 bases, with 12 bases between them. The CDR3 loop spans 14 amino acids. Germline V CDR1 and CDR2: SGHAT, FQNNGV. CDR3 DNA: TGTGCCAGCAGCTTAGATCATGGAGGTAGTGAGCAGTTCTTC. It yields the protein CASSLDHGGSEQFF.

This clonotype was seen a handful of times. The J gene is TRBJ2-2, the V gene TRBV12-3 or TRBV12-4, with TRBD1 matching over 8 bases. The CDR3 loop spans 15 amino acids. After removal of 5 bases from V and 0 bases from J, the junction contained 2 bases not matched to a gene. The CDR3 nucleotides are TGTGCCAGCAGTATACAGGGGGCGAACACCGGGGAGCTGTTTTTT. This translates into CASSIQGANTGELFF.

This clonotype has at least ten counts. V gene TRBV6-5 combines with J gene TRBJ1-1; no reliable D call. Germline CDR1 MNHEY, CDR2 SVGAGI. CDR3 length equals 13 residues. V gave up 3 bases and J gave up 7 bases, with 12 bases separating them. The CDR3 DNA reads TGTGCCAGCAGTTATTCTGGACTGAATGAAGCTTTCTTT. This encodes CASSYSGLNEAFF.

The chain employs TRBV12-3 or TRBV12-4 and TRBJ2-3, with 8 bases aligning to TRBD1. CDR3 length equals 15 residues. Losses at the gene ends were 6 bases for V and 2 bases for J; bases not matched to a gene: 7. CDR3 region: CASRGRDRITDTQYF. The CDR3, as DNA: TGTGCCAGCAGGGGCCGGGACAGGATCACAGATACGCAGTATTTT.

CDR3 in amino acids: CASSLGTAVTEAFF. CDR3 bases: TGTGCCAGCAGCTTAGGAACAGCGGTTACTGAAGCTTTCTTT. J is TRBJ1-1 and V is TRBV11-3, with unresolved D. Trimming cost V 1 base and J 5 bases, with 11 bases left between them. This CDR3 is 14 amino acids long. Germline V gives CDR1 SGHNT, CDR2 YENEEA.

Ten or more counts support this clonotype. V is TRBV5-1 and J is TRBJ2-7, with 13 positions matching TRBD2. The V and J ends lost 4 bases and 1 base, in that order; junction bases with no gene match: 2. Germline CDR1 and CDR2: SGHRS and YFSETQ. This CDR3 contains 15 residues. CDR3 amino acids: CASSRTSGGSYEQYF. CDR3 nucleotide sequence: TGCGCCAGCAGCCGGACTAGCGGGGGTTCCTACGAGCAGTACTTC.

Many counts were recorded for this clonotype. The chain joins TRBV25-1 to TRBJ2-5; the D is unclear. Germline CDR1 and CDR2: MGHDK and SYGVNS. There are 13 residues in the CDR3. V was trimmed by 1 base and J by 3 bases, leaving 6 bases between them. This CDR3 reads CASSEWGEETQYF. The DNA for the CDR3 is TGTGCCAGCAGTGAATGGGGTGAAGAGACCCAGTACTTC.

This clonotype has only a few counts. The chain carries TRBV29-1 and TRBJ1-6; D remains ambiguous. This CDR3 is built from 14 residues. Trimming took off 8 bases at V and 6 bases at J, with 17 bases between the two ends. Germline V gives CDR1 SQVTM, CDR2 ANQGSEA. The CDR3 nucleotides read TGCAGCCCACCTGTCAAAGGGTGTAATTCACCCCTCCACTTT. It is translated as CSPPVKGCNSPLHF.

This clonotype came up many times. The rearrangement uses TRBV5-4 and TRBJ2-4; 10 bases map to TRBD1. CDR1 and CDR2 from the germline V gene are SGHNT and YYREEE (reference sequence). The CDR3 extends over 17 amino acids. After removal of 4 bases from V and 3 bases from J, the junction contained 10 bases not matched to a gene. CDR3 bases: TGTGCCAGCAGCCCGACAGGGGGCAGGATGGTCAAAAACATTCAGTACTTC. Translated, it gives CASSPTGGRMVKNIQYF.

The rearrangement uses TRBV12-3 or TRBV12-4 and TRBJ2-2, with D perhaps given as TRBD1 or TRBD2 (5 bases each). V gave up 3 bases and J gave up 4 bases, with 12 bases separating them. The CDR3 loop spans 15 amino acids. The CDR3 region has the DNA TGTGCCAGCAGTTTTACCGGGGCCACCACCGGGGAGCTGTTTTTT. Its translation: CASSFTGATTGELFF.

There are many counts of this clonotype. The gene calls are TRBV18 and TRBJ1-5, with no clear D. This CDR3 contains 14 residues. V gave up 1 base and J gave up 4 bases, with 8 bases separating them. Germline V lookup: CDR1 KGHSH, CDR2 LQKENI. CDR3 nucleotide sequence: TGTGCCAGCTCACCACAAGGGCTGAATCAGCCCCAGCATTTT. This encodes CASSPQGLNQPQHF.